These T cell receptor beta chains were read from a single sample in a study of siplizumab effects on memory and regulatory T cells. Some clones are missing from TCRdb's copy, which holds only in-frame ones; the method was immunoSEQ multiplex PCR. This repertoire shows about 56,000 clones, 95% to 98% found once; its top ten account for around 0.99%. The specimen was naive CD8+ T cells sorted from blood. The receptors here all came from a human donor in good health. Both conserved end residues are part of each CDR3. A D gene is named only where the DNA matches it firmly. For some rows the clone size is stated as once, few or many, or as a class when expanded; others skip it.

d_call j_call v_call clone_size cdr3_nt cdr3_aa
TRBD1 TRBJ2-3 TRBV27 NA TGTGCCAGCAGTTATTTGGGACAGCGCACAGATACGCAGTATTTT CASSYLGQRTDTQYF
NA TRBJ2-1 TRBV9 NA TGTGCCAGCAGCGTAGACGCCAATGAGCAGTTCTTC CASSVDANEQFF
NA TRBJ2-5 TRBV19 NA TGTGCCAGTAGGGACAAGTACCAAGAGACCCAGTACTTC CASRDKYQETQYF
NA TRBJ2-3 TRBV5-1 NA TGCGCCAGCAGAGGGGATTTAGATACGCAGTATTTT CASRGDLDTQYF
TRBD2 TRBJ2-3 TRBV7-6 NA TGTGCCAGCAGCTTGATAGCGGGACTAACAGATACGCAGTATTTT CASSLIAGLTDTQYF
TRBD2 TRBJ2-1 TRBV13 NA TGTGCCAGCAGCTTAGGCGGGGTAGCGGGGTACAATGAGCAGTTCTTC CASSLGGVAGYNEQFF
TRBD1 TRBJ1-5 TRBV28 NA TGTGCCAGCAGTTTTGAGGGGGCGCAGGGCCAGCCCCAGCATTTT CASSFEGAQGQPQHF
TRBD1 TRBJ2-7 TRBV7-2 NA TGTGCCAGCAGCTTAGAGGGACAGGGGGTAGGCGAGCAGTACTTC CASSLEGQGVGEQYF
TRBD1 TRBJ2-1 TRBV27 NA TGTGCCAGCAGTTCCTGGGACAGGGCGAGTGAGCAGTTCTTC CASSSWDRASEQFF
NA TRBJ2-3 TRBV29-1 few TGCAGCGTTGAAGAAGGACTCACAGATACGCAGTATTTT CSVEEGLTDTQYF
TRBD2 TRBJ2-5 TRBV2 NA TGTGCCAGCAGTAGCGGGAGAGAGACCCAGTACTTC CASSSGRETQYF
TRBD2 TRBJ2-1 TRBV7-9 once TGTGCCAGCAGCAGCCCGGCGGGAGGAGGTGAGCAGTTCTTC CASSSPAGGGEQFF
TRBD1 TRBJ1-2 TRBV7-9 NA TGTGCCAGCAGCTTAGGACAGGGTTCAAACTATGGCTACACCTTC CASSLGQGSNYGYTF
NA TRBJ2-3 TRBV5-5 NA TGTGCCAGCAGCTTGACAGGGTTCGGGAGCACAGATACGCAGTATTTT CASSLTGFGSTDTQYF
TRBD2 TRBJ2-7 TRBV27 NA TGTGCCAGCAGTTTTACTAGCGGGGATACCTACGAGCAGTACTTC CASSFTSGDTYEQYF
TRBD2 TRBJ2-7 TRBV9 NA TGTGCCAGCAGCTCCACTAGCGGGCTAACCTACGAGCAGTACTTC CASSSTSGLTYEQYF
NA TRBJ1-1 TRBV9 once TGTGCCAGCAGCGTAGCAGGGAGCACTGAAGCTTTCTTT CASSVAGSTEAFF
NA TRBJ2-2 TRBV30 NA TGTGCCTGGAGGGGGGACGGAACCGGGGAGCTGTTTTTT CAWRGDGTGELFF
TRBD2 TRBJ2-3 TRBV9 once TGTGCCAGCAGCGGTAGCGGGACTAGCACAGATACGCAGTATTTT CASSGSGTSTDTQYF
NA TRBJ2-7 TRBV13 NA TGTGCCAGCAGCTTAGGGTACGAGCAGTACTTC CASSLGYEQYF
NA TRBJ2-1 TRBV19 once TGTGCCAGTAGTAGCAATGAAGCGAGATACAATGAGCAGTTCTTC CASSSNEARYNEQFF
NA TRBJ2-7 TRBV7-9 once TGTGCCAGCAGCTTAGCGGGAGGCCCTTGGGAGCAGTACTTC CASSLAGGPWEQYF
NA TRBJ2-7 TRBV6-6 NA TGTGCCAGCAGCCCCTCCATCTACGAGCAGTACTTC CASSPSIYEQYF
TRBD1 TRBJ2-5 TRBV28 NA TGTGCCAGTTTACTTACCGGGACAGAAGAGACCCAGTACTTC CASLLTGTEETQYF